This T cell receptor beta chain came from a study of shared clonotypes between healthy human individuals. The CDR3 has 16 residues if both end residues are counted. Turning to this clone: The DNA is omitted, as the CDR3 cannot be located on it reliably, and the CDR3 follows TCRdb's listing.

TCRdb keeps only in-frame clones here, not all; method: immunoSEQ multiplex PCR. The table has some 2.1 million clones, roughly 94% seen once; the top ten hold 0.1% to 0.15%. This chain connects TRBV21-1 to TRBJ1-6. TRBV21-1 is designated a pseudogene. The TCR comes from a young man in good health. The sample comprised naive CD4+ T cells sorted from blood. Subset defined: CD45RA+ positively selected. CDR3 amino acids: CASSKVGGGNNSPLHF.